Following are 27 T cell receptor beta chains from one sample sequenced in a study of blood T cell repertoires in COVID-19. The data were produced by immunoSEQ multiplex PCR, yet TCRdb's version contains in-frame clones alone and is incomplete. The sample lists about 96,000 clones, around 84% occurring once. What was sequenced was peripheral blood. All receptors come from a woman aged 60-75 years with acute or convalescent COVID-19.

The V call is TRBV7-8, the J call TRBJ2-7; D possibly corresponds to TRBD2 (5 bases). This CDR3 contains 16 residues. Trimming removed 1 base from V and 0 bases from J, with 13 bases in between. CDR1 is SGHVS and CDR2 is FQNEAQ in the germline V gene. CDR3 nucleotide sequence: TGTGCCAGCAGCTTAGATACCGGGATTTTCTCCTACGAGCAGTACTTC. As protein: CASSLDTGIFSYEQYF.

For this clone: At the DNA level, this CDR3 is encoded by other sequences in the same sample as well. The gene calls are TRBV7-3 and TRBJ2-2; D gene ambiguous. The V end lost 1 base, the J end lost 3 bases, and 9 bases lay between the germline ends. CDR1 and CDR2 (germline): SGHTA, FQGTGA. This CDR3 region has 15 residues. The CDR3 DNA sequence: TGTGCCAGCAGCTTAAATCCGGGTGACACCGGGGAGCTGTTTTTT. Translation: CASSLNPGDTGELFF.

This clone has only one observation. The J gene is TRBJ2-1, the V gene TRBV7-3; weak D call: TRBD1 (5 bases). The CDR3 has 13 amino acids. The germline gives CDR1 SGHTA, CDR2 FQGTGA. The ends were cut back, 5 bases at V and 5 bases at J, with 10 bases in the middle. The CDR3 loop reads CASSPDRDNEQFF. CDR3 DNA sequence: TGTGCCAGCAGCCCTGACAGAGACAATGAGCAGTTCTTC.

CDR3 region: CASSDRYQPQHF. The CDR3 DNA reads as TGTGCCAGCAGTGACAGGTATCAGCCCCAGCATTTT. This chain links TRBV6-2 or TRBV6-3 with TRBJ1-5, with D perhaps matching TRBD1 (6 bases). CDR3 size: 12 residues. The germline V gene has CDR1 MNHEY and CDR2 SVGEGT. The V and J ends lost 5 bases and 5 bases respectively, with 7 bases between them.

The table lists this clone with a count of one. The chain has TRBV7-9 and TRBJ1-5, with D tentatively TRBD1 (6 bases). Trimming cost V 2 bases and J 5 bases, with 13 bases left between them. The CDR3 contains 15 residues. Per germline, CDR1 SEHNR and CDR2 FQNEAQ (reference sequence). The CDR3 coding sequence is TGTGCCAGCAGCTTAACGGGGGCGGGAGATCAGCCCCAGCATTTT. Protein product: CASSLTGAGDQPQHF.

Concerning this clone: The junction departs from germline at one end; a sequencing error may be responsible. The DNA for the CDR3 is TGTGCCAGCAGGCAACAGGGACCCTCCTTCGAGCAGTACTTC. This gives the protein CASRQQGPSFEQYF. V is TRBV7-2 and J is TRBJ2-7, with D possibly TRBD1 on 6 matching bases. The germline gives CDR1 SGHTA, CDR2 FQGNSA. The CDR3 runs 14 residues.

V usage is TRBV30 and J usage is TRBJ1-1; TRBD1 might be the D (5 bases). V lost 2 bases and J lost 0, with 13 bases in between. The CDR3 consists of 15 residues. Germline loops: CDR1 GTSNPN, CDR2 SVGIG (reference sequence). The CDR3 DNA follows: TGTGCCTGGAGTATCCGACCGGACATGAACACTGAAGCTTTCTTT. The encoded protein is CAWSIRPDMNTEAFF.

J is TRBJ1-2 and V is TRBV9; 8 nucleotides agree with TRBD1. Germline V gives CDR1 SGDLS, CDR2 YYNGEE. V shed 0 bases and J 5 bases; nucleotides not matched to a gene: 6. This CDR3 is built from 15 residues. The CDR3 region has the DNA TGTGCCAGCAGCGTAGACGGACAGGGAGGTTATGGCTACACCTTC. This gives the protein CASSVDGQGGYGYTF.

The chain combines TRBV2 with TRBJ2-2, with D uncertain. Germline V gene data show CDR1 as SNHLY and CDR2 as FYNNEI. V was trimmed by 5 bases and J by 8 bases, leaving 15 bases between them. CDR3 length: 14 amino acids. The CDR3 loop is CASSLSGRLGELFF. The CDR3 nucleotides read TGTGCCAGCAGTCTCTCGGGTCGGTTGGGGGAGCTGTTTTTT.

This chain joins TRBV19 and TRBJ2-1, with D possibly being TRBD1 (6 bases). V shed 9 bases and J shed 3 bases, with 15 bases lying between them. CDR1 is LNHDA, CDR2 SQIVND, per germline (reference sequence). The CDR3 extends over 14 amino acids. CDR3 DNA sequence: TGTGCCAGCAAGTACGACAGGTACTACAATGAGCAGTTCTTC. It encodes CASKYDRYYNEQFF. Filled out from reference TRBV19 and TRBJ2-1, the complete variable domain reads DGGITQSPKYLFRKEGQNVTLSCEQNLNHDAMYWYRQDPGQGLRLIYYSQIVNDFQKGDIAEGYSVSREKKESFPLTVTSAQKNPTAFYLCASKYDRYYNEQFFGPGTRLTVL.

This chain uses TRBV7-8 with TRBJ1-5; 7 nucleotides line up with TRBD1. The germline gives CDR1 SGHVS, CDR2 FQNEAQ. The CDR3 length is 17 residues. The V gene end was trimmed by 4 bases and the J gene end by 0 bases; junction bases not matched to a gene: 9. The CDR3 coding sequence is TGTGCCAGCAGCTCTACGAGGACAGGTTTTAGCAATCAGCCCCAGCATTTT. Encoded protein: CASSSTRTGFSNQPQHF.

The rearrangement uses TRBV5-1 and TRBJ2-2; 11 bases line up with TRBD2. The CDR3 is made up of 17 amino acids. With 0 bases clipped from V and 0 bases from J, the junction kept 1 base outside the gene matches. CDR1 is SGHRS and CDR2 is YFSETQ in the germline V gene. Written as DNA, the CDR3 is TGCGCCAGCAGCTTGGTGGGACTAGCGGCGAACACCGGGGAGCTGTTTTTT. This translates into CASSLVGLAANTGELFF.

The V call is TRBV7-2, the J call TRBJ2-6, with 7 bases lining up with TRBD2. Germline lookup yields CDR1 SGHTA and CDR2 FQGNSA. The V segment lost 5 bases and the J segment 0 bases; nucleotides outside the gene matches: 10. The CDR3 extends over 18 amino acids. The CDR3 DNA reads TGTGCCAGCAGCCCCACCTTTGGGGGGGGCTCTGGGGCCAACGTCCTGACTTTC. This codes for CASSPTFGGGSGANVLTF.

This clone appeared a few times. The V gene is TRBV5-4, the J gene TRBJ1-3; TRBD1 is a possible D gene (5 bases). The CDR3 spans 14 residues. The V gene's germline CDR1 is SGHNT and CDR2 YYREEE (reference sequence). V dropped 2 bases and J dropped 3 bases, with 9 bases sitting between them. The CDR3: CASSFQTVGNTIYF. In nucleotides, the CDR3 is TGTGCCAGCAGCTTTCAGACAGTTGGAAACACCATATATTTT. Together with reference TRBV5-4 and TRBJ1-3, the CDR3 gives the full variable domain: ETGVTQSPTHLIKTRGQQVTLRCSSQSGHNTVSWYQQALGQGPQFIFQYYREEENGRGNFPPRFSGLQFPNYSSELNVNALELDDSALYLCASSFQTVGNTIYFGEGSWLTVV.

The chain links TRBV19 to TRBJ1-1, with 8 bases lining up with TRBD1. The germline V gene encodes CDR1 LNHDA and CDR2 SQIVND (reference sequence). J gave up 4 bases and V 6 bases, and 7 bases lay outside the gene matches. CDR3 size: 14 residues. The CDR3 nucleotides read TGTGCCAGTAGAGTGACAGGGGAAGTCACTGAAGCTTTCTTT. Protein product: CASRVTGEVTEAFF.

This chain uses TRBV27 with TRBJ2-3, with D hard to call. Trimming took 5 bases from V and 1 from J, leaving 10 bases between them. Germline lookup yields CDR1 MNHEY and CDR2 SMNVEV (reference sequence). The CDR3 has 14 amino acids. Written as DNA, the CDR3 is TGTGCCAGCAGTCCCCCGCGGCGCACAGATACGCAGTATTTT. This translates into CASSPPRRTDTQYF.

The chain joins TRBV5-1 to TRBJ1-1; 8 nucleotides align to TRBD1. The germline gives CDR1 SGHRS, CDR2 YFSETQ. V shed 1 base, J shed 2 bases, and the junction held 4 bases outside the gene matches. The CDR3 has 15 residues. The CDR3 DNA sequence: TGCGCCAGCAGCTTGCAGGGGGCCCTTAACACTGAAGCTTTCTTT. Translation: CASSLQGALNTEAFF.

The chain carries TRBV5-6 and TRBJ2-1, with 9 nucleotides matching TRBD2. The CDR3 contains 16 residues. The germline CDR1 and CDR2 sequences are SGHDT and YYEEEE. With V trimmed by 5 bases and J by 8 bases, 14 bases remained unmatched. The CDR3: CASSSDPGLAVYEQFF. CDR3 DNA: TGTGCCAGCAGTTCCGATCCGGGACTAGCTGTCTATGAGCAGTTCTTC.

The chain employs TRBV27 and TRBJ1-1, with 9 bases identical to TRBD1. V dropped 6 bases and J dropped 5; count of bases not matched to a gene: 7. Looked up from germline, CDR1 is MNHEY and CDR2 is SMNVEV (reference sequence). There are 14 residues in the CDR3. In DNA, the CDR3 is TGTGCCAGCAGATGGACAGGGGAGGGTACTGAAGCTTTCTTT. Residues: CASRWTGEGTEAFF.

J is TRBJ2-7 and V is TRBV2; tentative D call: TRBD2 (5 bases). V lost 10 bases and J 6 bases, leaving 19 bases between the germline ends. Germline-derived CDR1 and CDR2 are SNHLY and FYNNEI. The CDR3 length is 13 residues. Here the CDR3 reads CATQDWTSPEQYF. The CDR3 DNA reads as TGTGCCACCCAGGACTGGACCTCCCCCGAGCAGTACTTC. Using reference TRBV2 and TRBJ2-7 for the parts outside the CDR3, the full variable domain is EPEVTQTPSHQVTQMGQEVILRCVPISNHLYFYWYRQILGQKVEFLVSFYNNEISEKSEIFDDQFSVERPDGSNFTLKIRSTKLEDSAMYFCATQDWTSPEQYFGPGTRLTVT.

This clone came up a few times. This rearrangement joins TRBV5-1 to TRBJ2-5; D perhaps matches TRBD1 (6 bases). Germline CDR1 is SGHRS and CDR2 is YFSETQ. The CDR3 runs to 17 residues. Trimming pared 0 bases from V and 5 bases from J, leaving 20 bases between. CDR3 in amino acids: CASSLALTQGRGETQYF. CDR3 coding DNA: TGCGCCAGCAGCTTGGCCCTAACCCAGGGGCGCGGGGAGACCCAGTACTTC.

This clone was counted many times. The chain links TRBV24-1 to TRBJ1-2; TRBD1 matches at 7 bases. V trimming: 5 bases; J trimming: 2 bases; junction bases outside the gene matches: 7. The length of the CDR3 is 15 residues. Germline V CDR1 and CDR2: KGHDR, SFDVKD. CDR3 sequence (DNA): TGTGCCACCAGTGGCAACCGGGACAGAAACTATGGCTACACCTTC. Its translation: CATSGNRDRNYGYTF.

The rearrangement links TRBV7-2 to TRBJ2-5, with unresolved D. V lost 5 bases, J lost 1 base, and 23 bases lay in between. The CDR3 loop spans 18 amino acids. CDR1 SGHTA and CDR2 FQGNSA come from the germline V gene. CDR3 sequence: CASSPRTFSRRIQETQYF. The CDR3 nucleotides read TGTGCCAGCAGCCCTAGAACGTTTTCACGACGGATCCAAGAGACCCAGTACTTC. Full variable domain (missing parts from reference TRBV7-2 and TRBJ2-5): GAGVSQSPSNKVTEKGKDVELRCDPISGHTALYWYRQSLGQGLEFLIYFQGNSAPDKSGLPSDRFSAERTGGSVSTLTIQRTQQEDSAVYLCASSPRTFSRRIQETQYFGPGTRLLVL.

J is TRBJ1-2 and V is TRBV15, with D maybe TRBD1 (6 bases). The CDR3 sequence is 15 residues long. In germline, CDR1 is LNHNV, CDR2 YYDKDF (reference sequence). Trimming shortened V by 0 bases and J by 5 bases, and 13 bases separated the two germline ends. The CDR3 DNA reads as TGTGCCACCAGCAGAGATCGGGTCCAGGGGTATGGCTACACCTTC. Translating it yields CATSRDRVQGYGYTF. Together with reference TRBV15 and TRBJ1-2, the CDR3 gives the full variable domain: DAMVIQNPRYQVTQFGKPVTLSCSQTLNHNVMYWYQQKSSQAPKLLFHYYDKDFNNEADTPDNFQSRRPNTSFCFLDIRSPGLGDTAMYLCATSRDRVQGYGYTFGSGTRLTVV.

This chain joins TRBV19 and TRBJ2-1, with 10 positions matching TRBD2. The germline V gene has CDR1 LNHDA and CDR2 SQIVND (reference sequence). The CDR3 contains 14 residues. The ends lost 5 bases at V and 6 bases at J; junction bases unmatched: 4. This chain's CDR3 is CASSLRTSGNEQFF. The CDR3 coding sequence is TGTGCCAGTAGTCTAAGGACTAGCGGCAATGAGCAGTTCTTC.

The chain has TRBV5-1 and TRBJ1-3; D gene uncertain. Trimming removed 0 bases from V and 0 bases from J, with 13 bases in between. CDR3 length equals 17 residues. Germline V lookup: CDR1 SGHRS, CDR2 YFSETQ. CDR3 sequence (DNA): TGCGCCAGCAGCTTGGATCCCAGTTCTTTCTCTGGAAACACCATATATTTT. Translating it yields CASSLDPSSFSGNTIYF.

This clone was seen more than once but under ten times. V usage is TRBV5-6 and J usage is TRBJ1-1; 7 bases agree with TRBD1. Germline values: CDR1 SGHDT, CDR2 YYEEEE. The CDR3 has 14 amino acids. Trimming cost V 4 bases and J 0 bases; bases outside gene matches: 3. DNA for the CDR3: TGTGCCAGCAGCATGGGACAGTTGAACACTGAAGCTTTCTTT. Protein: CASSMGQLNTEAFF.